This record concerns one T cell receptor (beta chain) sequence. Its antigen is unknown. The sample is drawn from a study of T cells expressing NK-cell markers. Study-wide results and limits: Uncertainty persisted over the HCMV specificity of expanded NKG2C+ T cell clones.

CDR3 size: 15 residues. TCRdb re-called the 5' RACE reads; every CDR3 protein appears as one record, without DNA. Its table records about 540,000 distinct CDR3 sequences. The rearrangement uses TRBV12-3 or TRBV12-4 and TRBJ2-5; TCRdb's D call of TRBD2 is untestable without DNA. Sample: blood T cells: a sorted CD56 or NKG2C T cell subset, CD4+ or CD8+ T cells, or bulk PBMC T cells (not recorded which). This TCR came from a man aged 18 to 35 in good health. CDR3 region: CASRNSGGSSETQYF.